This T cell receptor beta chain was sequenced in a study of T cell responses to AZD1222 COVID-19 vaccine (dated by TCRdb to about 2021). Regarding the complete study: Because spike-specific TCR depth and breadth did not differ between the two schedules, AZD1222 recipients who got a second dose at roughly 4 weeks were pooled with those who got a second dose at roughly 12 weeks. TCR sequencing was performed for more than 230 trial participants, of whom roughly 200 were given two doses of AZD1222 and some 25 were given two doses of MenACWY control vaccine. Trial participants were enrolled by age into subgroups of 18-55, 56-69 and 70-plus years, and roughly 160, 29 and 62 TCR-sequenced participants, respectively, were included in these subgroups. Overall results and qualifications from the work: Epitopes outside the regions mutated in the B.1.351 and B.1.1.7 variants were reportedly recognized by nearly half of the unique spike-specific TCRs. In the small 56-69-year group, the increase in depth fell short of significance, most likely because of low power. Participants were mostly white British and included more females than males, and it was suggested by the authors that clonal diversity may have been underestimated. Only a handful of AZD1222 recipients were SARS-CoV-2 seropositive at baseline, limiting conclusions about previously exposed vaccinees. Because no day 14 peak-response samples were available, the repertoires could be characterized only after the peak T cell response. After two AZD1222 doses, both the breadth and the depth of spike-specific TCRs were significantly higher than at day 0 and than in MenACWY recipients. CD4 TCRs associated with the vaccine covered the entire spike protein, and the dominant responses were in regions 160-218 and 743-854.

Measured from the cysteine to the phenylalanine, the CDR3 is 19 residues long. CDR3 DNA only is kept here, 57 bases in frame from base 1. Based on the germline V gene (reference sequence), the CDR1 and CDR2 sequences are WNHNN and SYGVQD. At the junction V is shortened by 1 base and J by 0 bases; bases outside the gene matches: 11. About this clone itself: Its binding antigen is unknown. No much larger clonotype is one base removed from it; base qualities were not supplied.

The sample's time point label, decoded: baseline before first vaccination. Vaccinee samples came from UK trials COV001 and COV002, including a single-blind randomized controlled phase 2/3 trial of AZD1222 (ChAdOx1 nCoV-19) in healthy adults. For TCRbeta chain sequencing, PBMC samples from trial participants were taken at day 0 and at day 28 after the second dose. The CDR3 regions of human TCRbeta chains were subjected to immunosequencing. The authors' pipeline ran thus. TCRs in the repertoires were matched against a reference library of SARS-CoV-2-specific TCRs that had been generated with the MIRA antigen-specificity platform. Breadth was defined as the fraction of unique TCRs that were SARS-CoV-2-associated, and depth was defined as the fraction of total T cells that were SARS-CoV-2-associated. Using the MIRA data, every spike-specific TCR was mapped to the spike region that the TCR reacted to and assigned to either a CD4 or a CD8 class. Log10-transformed breadth and depth values were compared by one-way ANOVA with Sidak's multiple comparisons tests. Held by TCRdb, this immuneACCESS table contains in-frame sequences only and omits some clones. Under half of the omission traces to an unresolved V gene where checked; the cause of the rest is unknown. V and J calls and clone size are those listed in that table; D and trimming were worked out from the DNA. This sample gives roughly 150,000 clones in total; just under 95% of them show up just once. The ten largest clones add up to 1.3% to 1.5% of the sample.

This specimen consisted of peripheral blood, obtained on day 0 of AZD1222 vaccination. The sequence derives from an adult in good health. The chain employs TRBV10-1 and TRBJ1-5; TRBD1 aligns with 8 central bases. For the CDR3, the sequence is CASSEWRTGRMNSNQPQHF. The base sequence is TGCGCCAGCAGTGAGTGGAGGACAGGGAGGATGAATAGCAATCAGCCCCAGCATTTT.